This TCR beta chain was identified during a study of cytomegalovirus exposure and HLA in healthy donors. PCR amplification relied on 60 Vbeta primers (plus 13 Jbeta primers). TCRdb's table, derived via immunoSEQ multiplex PCR, lists solely in-frame clones and lacks some. The table lists tens of thousands of clones, around 85% of them singletons. Notes on this clone: Antigen unknown.

The CDR3 is 14 amino acids. V was clipped by 10 bases and J by 6 bases; unmatched bases: 11. CDR1 is LNHDA and CDR2 is SQIVND in the germline V gene (reference sequence). Study-level points and caveats: An observed cluster of highly shared sequence variants was recorded as a likely sequencing artifact. Several of the most significant clusters were apparently associated with common viral pathogens in a later analysis. Later analysis identified about 18,000 TCR beta sequences associated with HLA alleles, using a false discovery rate threshold of 0.05.

Sequencing was done on a sample of PBMCs. This clonotype originated in a man aged 50 to 59 in good health and CMV-seronegative. The V call is TRBV19, the J call TRBJ2-1; TRBD1 matches 8 bases. The CDR3 is CATETGQVVNEQFF. CDR3 nucleotides: TGTGCCACCGAGACGGGACAGGTGGTCAATGAGCAGTTCTTC.